The T cell receptor (beta chain) described here comes from a study of control samples from healthy donors and cancer patients. This clone was observed a single time. CDR1 and CDR2 from the germline V gene are MNHEY and SVGAGI. V was clipped by 4 bases and J by 4 bases, with 14 bases between them. This CDR3 comprises 14 residues. Sequencing was performed with immunoSEQ multiplex PCR; in TCRdb, only in-frame clones are kept and a portion is missing. Of 70,000 to 95,000 clones listed, 80% to 90% are singletons. V gene TRBV6-5 combines with J gene TRBJ2-7, with D hard to call. The source of this sequence is a man in his fifties in good health. Sample: blood. The CDR3 loop is CASSLGAFGYEQYF. The CDR3 bases are TGTGCCAGCAGTTTGGGCGCGTTTGGTTACGAGCAGTACTTC.